This T cell receptor beta chain comes out of a study of human T cells and chemical hapten exposure. Study in general: After 6 days, upper back 0.01% DPC patch tests were scored.

The germline V gene has CDR1 SGHTA and CDR2 FQGNSA. V was cut by 5 bases and J by 1 base, with 14 bases left in between. CDR3 length equals 15 residues. Via MiXCR, TCRdb re-called the RACE reads, giving one row per CDR3 protein. The sample comprises under 100,000 distinct CDR3 sequences, under 14% of which are singletons, and under 4.5% rests with the top ten. The time point is: patch test 3, about 24 weeks after DPC sensitization. As to treatment: therapeutic diphenylcyclopropenone sensitization with weekly scalp DPC. This receptor was identified in a woman in her forties or fifties with alopecia areata. Some clones in this sample may be carry-over from other donors' samples. The V gene is TRBV7-2, the J gene TRBJ2-5; D gene unclear. The starting material was whole blood, obtained in connection with sensitization to the hapten diphenylcyclopropenone (DPC). In DNA form, the CDR3 reads TGTGCCAGCAGCGCCCAAGGAACGTCCCAAGAGACCCAGTACTTC. Amino acids: CASSAQGTSQETQYF. Variable domain in full (rest from reference TRBV7-2 and TRBJ2-5): GAGVSQSPSNKVTEKGKDVELRCDPISGHTALYWYRQSLGQGLEFLIYFQGNSAPDKSGLPSDRFSAERTGGSVSTLTIQRTQQEDSAVYLCASSAQGTSQETQYFGPGTRLLVL.